Listed below are T cell receptor beta chains from one sample, sequenced in a study of PD-1 blockade in classical Hodgkin lymphoma. Some clones are missing from TCRdb's copy, which holds only in-frame ones; the method was immunoSEQ multiplex PCR. The table lists about 75,000 clones, just over 90% of them singletons. The sample here was peripheral blood mononuclear cells (PBMCs), taken at baseline. The source of these receptors is a human donor with classical Hodgkin lymphoma. Both conserved end residues are part of each CDR3. The order of the fields is D gene, clone size, CDR3 length, V gene, J gene, CDR3 DNA, CDR3 protein. D genes are given only for firm matches. Clone size is given for some rows only: seen once, a few or many times, or a class if the clone is expanded.

TRBD2	few	15	TRBV5-1	TRBJ2-7	TGCGCCAGCCGCCTCATAGCGGGGGGGACCTACGAGCAGTACTTC	CASRLIAGGTYEQYF
-	-	13	TRBV9	TRBJ1-2	TGTGCCAGCAGCGTAGCGACTGGCTATGGCTACACCTTC	CASSVATGYGYTF
TRBD1	-	12	TRBV30	TRBJ1-5	TGTGCCTGGAGTGCAGGGGACAGCTCCAGGCATTTT	CAWSAGDSSRHF
-	-	14	TRBV14	TRBJ2-2	TGTGCCAGCAGCCAAGGCCGATACACCGGGGAGCTGTTTTTT	CASSQGRYTGELFF
-	-	12	TRBV19	TRBJ2-7	TGTGCCAGTAGTATAGACCCCTACGAGCAGTACTTC	CASSIDPYEQYF
-	-	15	TRBV5-4	TRBJ1-2	TGTGCCAGCAGCTTGTCTTCGGGCAGGGTTATTGGCTACACCTTC	CASSLSSGRVIGYTF
TRBD2	-	15	TRBV14	TRBJ2-7	TGTGCCAGCAGCCAAGTTGCGGGAGGGTCCTACGAGCAGTACTTC	CASSQVAGGSYEQYF
TRBD1	once	14	TRBV7-3	TRBJ2-5	TGTGCCAGCAGCTCGGGACAGGGGTTAGAGACCCAGTACTTC	CASSSGQGLETQYF
TRBD2	-	19	TRBV29-1	TRBJ2-1	TGCAGCGTCGTCACCAAGACCGGGACTAGCGGGAGCTCCTACAATGAGCAGTTCTTC	CSVVTKTGTSGSSYNEQFF
-	-	15	TRBV18	TRBJ2-7	TGTGCCAGCTCACCACCGGACGGAATCTCCTACGAGCAGTACTTC	CASSPPDGISYEQYF
-	-	13	TRBV7-9	TRBJ1-4	TGTGCCAGCAGGGGGTGGTCTAATGAAAAACTGTTTTTT	CASRGWSNEKLFF
-	-	16	TRBV11-2	TRBJ2-2	TGTGCCAGCAGCTTATCGAGGGGGCGGGGCACCGGGGAGCTGTTTTTT	CASSLSRGRGTGELFF
-	-	14	TRBV5-1	TRBJ1-1	TGCGCCAGCAGCGCGTCAGGGGTCAACACTGAAGCTTTCTTT	CASSASGVNTEAFF
TRBD1	-	14	TRBV5-8	TRBJ1-1	TGTGCCAGCAGCTGGACAGGGCTATACACTGAAGCTTTCTTT	CASSWTGLYTEAFF
TRBD1	-	19	TRBV7-6	TRBJ1-1	TGTGCCAGCAGCTTATTCCCCCGGACAGGGGATTATGGAGGCACTGAAGCTTTCTTT	CASSLFPRTGDYGGTEAFF
TRBD2	-	14	TRBV10-1	TRBJ2-5	TGCGCCAGCAGTGAGTCGGGAGGGACGGAGACCCAGTACTTC	CASSESGGTETQYF
TRBD1	-	13	TRBV28	TRBJ2-5	TGTGCCAGCAGAAATCAGGGGGCGAGGTCCCAGTACTTC	CASRNQGARSQYF
-	few	13	TRBV27	TRBJ1-1	TGTGCCAGCAGTTTCGGGGCCGTCACTGAAGCTTTCTTT	CASSFGAVTEAFF
-	-	15	TRBV11-2	TRBJ2-7	TGTGCCAGCAGCCTAGGGGGGGACTATTTCTACGAGCAGTACTTC	CASSLGGDYFYEQYF
TRBD2	-	15	TRBV11-3	TRBJ2-1	TGTGCCAGCAGCGCCGGGACTAGCGGATACAATGAGCAGTTCTTC	CASSAGTSGYNEQFF
TRBD2	-	16	TRBV11-2	TRBJ2-3	TGTGCCAGCAGCGCAAGACTAGCGGGGGGGGATAGTAAGCAGTATTTT	CASSARLAGGDSKQYF
-	-	13	TRBV2	TRBJ2-5	TGTGCCAGCAGTGACGGGGGCGGGGAGACCCAGTACTTC	CASSDGGGETQYF
-	-	16	TRBV5-6	TRBJ2-3	TGTGCCAGCAGCTTGCTGTTGGGAACCACCGCAGATACGCAGTATTTT	CASSLLLGTTADTQYF
-	-	11	TRBV18	TRBJ2-7	TGTGCCAGCTCACAAGACTACGAGCAGTACTTC	CASSQDYEQYF
TRBD1	-	16	TRBV29-1	TRBJ2-1	TGCAGAATCCGTTGGTCGAGGACAGGGGGCATGGATGAGCAGTTCTTC	CRIRWSRTGGMDEQFF